This TCR beta chain appears in the sequencing data of a study of beta chain features in type 1 diabetes (dated by TCRdb to 2017 to 2018). About the study as a whole: Patients and healthy donors did not differ in mean age, gender distribution, total cell number or subset yield. In the study, TCRB repertoires of sorted circulating CD4+ T cell subsets from recently diagnosed type 1 diabetes patients were compared with those of matched healthy donors. Across all samples, some 110,000,000 sorted cells were examined, and cell number per subset correlated strongly with RNA yield. Whereas all 30 or so donors provided naive and central memory subsets, regulatory and stem cell-like memory subsets were isolated from just 8 patients and about eight healthy donors. General conclusions and limits of the study: Because cDNA was sequenced instead of genomic DNA, highly expressing activated cells could be over-represented, though the groups showed no difference in activation or CD3 levels. In all four CD4+ subsets, TCRB CDR3 length was moderately but significantly shorter in type 1 diabetes patients. Because small numbers of individuals were included in the HLA sub-analyses, any influence of HLA type on TCRB rearrangement was left unresolved. Naive, central memory and regulatory TCRB repertoires appeared to be more similar among patients than among healthy donors. PCR may preferentially amplify shorter templates, but because patient and control samples were amplified and corrected together, any resulting skew would affect both groups equally. Patients with type 1 diabetes made fewer insertions and deleted more nucleotides at VDJ recombination sites, implying thymic rearrangement abnormalities.

All of the isolated RNA was reverse transcribed with the High Capacity cDNA Reverse Transcription Kit, so expressed TCRB transcripts were sequenced. Deep immunoSEQ sequencing was performed on naive, central memory and regulatory T cell samples, with an average of approximately 3.9 million total reads per sample. Sorted cells were lysed in RLT buffer, and RNA was extracted using DNase-treated RNeasy Micro or Mini kits according to cell number. To prevent cross-contamination, each cell subset was processed individually, whereas patient and healthy donor samples were processed jointly. The immunoSEQ multiplex PCR was used to amplify TCRB sequences from cDNA, generating 87-bp fragments that spanned the CDR3 region. Sequencing of the amplicons was done on the Illumina HiSeq platform. From the authors' description of their analysis: PCR bias was computationally corrected using synthetic template baselines, reads within Hamming distance 2 were collapsed, and singletons that could not be merged were discarded. Reads were aligned against IMGT so that V, D and J genes, CDR3 length and insertions or deletions at six rearrangement sites could be assigned. Within each subset, clonotype counts were normalized to the number of sorted cells before true diversity and Gini coefficients were calculated with the tcR R package. The overlap coefficient, calculated on TCRB nucleotide sequences, was used to quantify repertoire sharing. Out-of-frame TCRB sequences from naive cells were analyzed to stand in for the pre-selection repertoire. This immuneACCESS table, as held by TCRdb, lists in-frame sequences with V and J called but not all clones. Of the missing ones, under half trace to an unresolved V gene in checked studies; the others have no known cause. The DNA was the basis for D and trimming; V, J and clone size are from that table. The table for this sample lists fewer than 900,000 clones; 17% of them were counted only once. 0.02% to 0.03% of the sample lies in the top ten.

A single peripheral blood draw of around 120 mL on average was collected from each donor into heparinised tubes. A BD FACSAria II and a panel including CD45RO, CCR7, CD25, CD127, CD95 and CD27 were used to sort naive, central memory, regulatory and stem cell-like memory CD4+ T cells. All sorted populations exceeded 98% purity. PBMCs were isolated right away by Lymphoprep density gradient centrifugation and were stained directly, without culture. So that batch effects would be minimized, each experiment stained and sorted samples in pairs, pairing one healthy donor with one patient. On this clone: There is no known antigen for this receptor. There are no base qualities to consult, and no much larger clone falls within one base. Different DNA sequences within this sample yield the same CDR3.

The CDR3 covers 13 residues, taking in both the cysteine and the phenylalanine. Only CDR3 DNA remains: 39 bases, in frame from the first base. CDR1 is given as SGHTA and CDR2 as FQGNSA, both from the germline V gene. V and J are truncated by 1 base and 5 bases respectively, leaving an intervening sequence of 8 bases. Sequencing input: naive CD4+ T cells from blood. What this sample's cell subset or site label stands for: true naive CD4+ T cells. The TCR sequence derives from a woman aged 18-30 years in good health. Here the chain combines TRBV7-2 and TRBJ2-5; the D segment might be TRBD1 or TRBD2, since each matches 5 bases. Read as DNA, the sequence is TGTGCCAGCAGCTTAGTGTGGGGGGAGACCCAGTACTTC. It translates as CASSLVWGETQYF.